These T cell receptor beta chains were read from a single sample in a study of T-cell reconstitution after alpha-beta-depleted transplantation in children. Each CDR3 protein gets one entry after TCRdb re-called the PCR reads with MiXCR. The data show about 590,000 distinct CDR3 sequences, 10% to 15% seen once. The sequencing here drew on PBMCs, mostly from graft donor cells, taken 360 days after TCRalphabeta/CD19-depleted stem cell transplant. The receptors were sampled from a male patient younger than 18 who had a stem cell transplant for acute myeloid leukemia, so the T cells may come from the graft donor. CDR3s include the opening cysteine and the closing phenylalanine or tryptophan. The D gene is left open where the match is weak. Clone sizes are given selectively: once, few, many, or a class where the clone is expanded.

clone_size: many
v_call: TRBV5-1
d_call: TRBD2
j_call: TRBJ2-7
cdr3_nt: TGTGCCAGCAGCTTAGTAGCGGGAGGGTCCTACGAGCAGTACTTC
cdr3_aa: CASSLVAGGSYEQYF

clone_size: -
v_call: TRBV4-3
d_call: TRBD2
j_call: TRBJ2-1
cdr3_nt: TGCGCCAGCAGCCCCTCGGTGGGTCCACTAGCGGGAGTAGCAAATGAGCAGTTCTTC
cdr3_aa: CASSPSVGPLAGVANEQFF

clone_size: few
v_call: TRBV7-3
d_call: -
j_call: TRBJ2-1
cdr3_nt: TGTGCCAGCAGCTTAGATGTCCACAATGAGCAGTTCTTC
cdr3_aa: CASSLDVHNEQFF

clone_size: many
v_call: TRBV6-2/TRBV6-3
d_call: -
j_call: TRBJ1-1
cdr3_nt: TGTGCCAGCAGGCTAGGAGGCGCGACTGAAGCTTTCTTT
cdr3_aa: CASRLGGATEAFF

clone_size: -
v_call: TRBV19
d_call: TRBD1
j_call: TRBJ2-5
cdr3_nt: TGTGCCAGTAGTATTCTTGGGACAGAAGAGACCCAGTACTTC
cdr3_aa: CASSILGTEETQYF

clone_size: many
v_call: TRBV20-1
d_call: TRBD1
j_call: TRBJ2-7
cdr3_nt: TGCAGTGCTAGAGTACAGGGGGCCTTTCCTAACGAGCAGTACTTC
cdr3_aa: CSARVQGAFPNEQYF

clone_size: many
v_call: TRBV28
d_call: TRBD1
j_call: TRBJ2-7
cdr3_nt: TGTGCCAGCAGCATAGTCGGGACAGGGTCCAACGAGCAGTACTTC
cdr3_aa: CASSIVGTGSNEQYF

clone_size: many
v_call: TRBV10-3
d_call: -
j_call: TRBJ2-3
cdr3_nt: TGTGCCATCCGCGATCCGGGGGGCACAGATACGCAGTATTTT
cdr3_aa: CAIRDPGGTDTQYF

clone_size: -
v_call: TRBV4-1
d_call: TRBD2
j_call: TRBJ2-2
cdr3_nt: TGCGCCAGCAGCCAAGAAGGCCTAGCGGGCCGCACCGGGGAGCTGTTTTTT
cdr3_aa: CASSQEGLAGRTGELFF

clone_size: few
v_call: TRBV25-1
d_call: TRBD1
j_call: TRBJ1-3
cdr3_nt: TGTGCCAGCAGTGAACGTCCGGGACAGGCAACCTCTGGAAACACCATATATTTT
cdr3_aa: CASSERPGQATSGNTIYF

clone_size: -
v_call: TRBV15
d_call: TRBD1
j_call: TRBJ2-7
cdr3_nt: TGTGCCACCAGCAGTGTTACAGGGGTTGACGAGCAGTACTTC
cdr3_aa: CATSSVTGVDEQYF

clone_size: many
v_call: TRBV5-1
d_call: TRBD1
j_call: TRBJ2-7
cdr3_nt: TGCGCCAGCAGCTTGGAACAGGGGGGCGAGCAGTACTTC
cdr3_aa: CASSLEQGGEQYF

clone_size: few
v_call: TRBV20-1
d_call: TRBD2
j_call: TRBJ2-1
cdr3_nt: TGCAGTGCTAGAGATTTACTAGCGGGAGTGCGCAATGAGCAGTTCTTC
cdr3_aa: CSARDLLAGVRNEQFF

clone_size: few
v_call: TRBV5-8
d_call: -
j_call: TRBJ2-4
cdr3_nt: TGTGCCAGCAGCTTGGTTCAACCCAGAGCCAAAAACATTCAGTACTTC
cdr3_aa: CASSLVQPRAKNIQYF

clone_size: few
v_call: TRBV21-1
d_call: -
j_call: TRBJ2-7
cdr3_nt: TGTGCCAGCAGCAAAGACCCAGCCTACGAGCAGTACTTC
cdr3_aa: CASSKDPAYEQYF

clone_size: few
v_call: TRBV28
d_call: -
j_call: TRBJ2-3
cdr3_nt: TGTGCCAGCACCCCCGGCCTTGTTGGCACAGATACGCAGTATTTT
cdr3_aa: CASTPGLVGTDTQYF

clone_size: few
v_call: TRBV20-1
d_call: -
j_call: TRBJ2-1
cdr3_nt: TGCAGTGCCCCCGACTACAATGAGCAGTTCTTC
cdr3_aa: CSAPDYNEQFF

clone_size: -
v_call: TRBV20-1
d_call: -
j_call: TRBJ2-2
cdr3_nt: TGCAGTGCTAGACCCCGGCTTAACCCCATCGCCGGGGAGCTGTTTTTT
cdr3_aa: CSARPRLNPIAGELFF

clone_size: many
v_call: TRBV29-1
d_call: -
j_call: TRBJ2-2
cdr3_nt: TGCAGCGTCTCGCGGTTTGGGGGTAACGGGGAGCTGTTTTTT
cdr3_aa: CSVSRFGGNGELFF

clone_size: many
v_call: TRBV29-1
d_call: -
j_call: TRBJ2-1
cdr3_nt: TGCAGCGTGGGGTGGGCGGTTTTTAACAATGAGCAGTTCTTC
cdr3_aa: CSVGWAVFNNEQFF

clone_size: -
v_call: TRBV6-5
d_call: -
j_call: TRBJ2-6
cdr3_nt: TGTGCCAGCAGATCTACAGTAGCTGGGGCCAACGTCCTGACTTTC
cdr3_aa: CASRSTVAGANVLTF

clone_size: few
v_call: TRBV20-1
d_call: TRBD1
j_call: TRBJ2-7
cdr3_nt: TGCAGTGCTGGTCGCTTGGGACAGAACTACGAGCAGTACTTC
cdr3_aa: CSAGRLGQNYEQYF

clone_size: -
v_call: TRBV19
d_call: TRBD2
j_call: TRBJ2-1
cdr3_nt: TGTGCCAGTAGTATAGCGGGAGGGCCAGTGGGGAATGAGCAGTTCTTC
cdr3_aa: CASSIAGGPVGNEQFF

clone_size: few
v_call: TRBV29-1
d_call: -
j_call: TRBJ2-1
cdr3_nt: TGCAGCGTCCCCTCCGGGACAAACTACAATGAGCAGTTCTTC
cdr3_aa: CSVPSGTNYNEQFF